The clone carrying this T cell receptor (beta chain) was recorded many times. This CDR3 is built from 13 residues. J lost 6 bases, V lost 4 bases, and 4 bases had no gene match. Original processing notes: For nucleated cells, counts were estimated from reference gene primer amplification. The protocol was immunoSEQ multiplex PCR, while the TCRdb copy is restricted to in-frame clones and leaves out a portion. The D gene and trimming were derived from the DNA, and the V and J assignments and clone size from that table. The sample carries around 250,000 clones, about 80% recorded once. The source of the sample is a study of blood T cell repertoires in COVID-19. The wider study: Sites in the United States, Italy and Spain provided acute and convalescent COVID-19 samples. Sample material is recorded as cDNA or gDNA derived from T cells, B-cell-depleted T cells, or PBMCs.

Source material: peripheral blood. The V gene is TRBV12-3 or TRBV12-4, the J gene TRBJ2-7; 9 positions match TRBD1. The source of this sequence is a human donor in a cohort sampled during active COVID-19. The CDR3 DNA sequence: TGTGCCAGCAGTTGGGGGACAGGGCGCGAGCAGTACTTC. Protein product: CASSWGTGREQYF.